Below are 23 T cell receptor beta chains sequenced from a single sample in a study of cytomegalovirus exposure and HLA in healthy donors. The PCR employed 60 Vbeta primers together with 13 Jbeta primers. Sequencing used immunoSEQ multiplex PCR; TCRdb keeps in-frame clones, though not all of them. The table lists about 170,000 clones, roughly 80% of them singletons. The sequencing sample was made of PBMCs. Receptors were obtained from a girl aged 2-15 years in good health and CMV-seropositive.

This chain links TRBV10-3 with TRBJ1-2; D is undetermined. The CDR3 loop spans 14 amino acids. The germline V gene has CDR1 ENHRY and CDR2 SYGVKD. Trimming took off 5 bases at V and 7 bases at J, with 17 bases between the two ends. The CDR3 region has the DNA TGTGCCATCAGTCCGTCGACGCGGCGGAGTGGCTACACCTTC. Protein: CAISPSTRRSGYTF.

The J gene is TRBJ1-2, the V gene TRBV28; no reliable D call. This CDR3 has 13 amino acids. With 4 bases removed from V and 2 bases from J, the gap between germline ends came to 8 bases. The germline gives CDR1 MDHEN, CDR2 SYDVKM. This CDR3 is CASSSRANYGYTF. CDR3 bases: TGTGCCAGCAGTTCTCGAGCAAACTATGGCTACACCTTC.

CDR3 DNA sequence: TGTGCCAGCAGTTTGTATTCCGGGATAACTGGAAACACCATATATTTT. It translates to CASSLYSGITGNTIYF. The rearrangement links TRBV28 to TRBJ1-3; D gene unclear. Germline V gene sequence: CDR1 MDHEN, CDR2 SYDVKM. This CDR3 region has 16 residues. V lost 3 bases to trimming and J lost 2 bases, with 14 bases between them.

V and J are TRBV27 and TRBJ2-2; TRBD2 matches at 11 bases. Germline values: CDR1 MNHEY, CDR2 SMNVEV (reference sequence). The CDR3 contains 15 residues. Trimming removed 6 bases from V and 6 bases from J; junction bases left unmatched: 6. The CDR3 bases are TGTGCCAGCAGCCTAGCGGGAGGAAAGGCCGGGGAGCTGTTTTTT. It specifies CASSLAGGKAGELFF.

The rearrangement joins TRBV10-3 to TRBJ2-3; 9 nucleotides align to TRBD1. The CDR3 consists of 17 residues. Unmatched junction bases numbered 6, after V lost 0 bases and J lost 2 bases. Germline CDR1 reads ENHRY; CDR2 reads SYGVKD. The CDR3 sequence is CAISESIRDRDTDTQYF. CDR3 nucleotides: TGTGCCATCAGTGAGTCAATCCGGGACAGGGACACAGATACGCAGTATTTT.

The chain combines TRBV18 with TRBJ2-3; 7 positions agree with TRBD2. There are 19 residues in the CDR3. Germline-derived CDR1 and CDR2 are KGHSH and LQKENI. V lost 0 bases and J lost 6; bases outside the gene matches: 18. CDR3 nucleotide sequence: TGTGCCAGCTCACCACCGATGGGGGAGGGCCAGATCCTGGTGGATACGCAGTATTTT. This sequence encodes CASSPPMGEGQILVDTQYF.

This clone was picked up one time. The missing conserved phenylalanine or tryptophan at the end of this CDR3 makes a read error likely. The chain carries TRBV4-1 and TRBJ1-1, with 7 bases lining up with TRBD1. Germline V gene data show CDR1 as MGHRA and CDR2 as YSYEKL. The CDR3 has 16 residues. The J segment lost 2 bases and the V segment lost 5 bases, leaving 11 bases of the junction unmatched. The CDR3 region has the DNA TGCGCCAGCAGCTGGGTGTGGGGACAGAGTAACACTGAAGCTTTCCTT. This sequence encodes CASSWVWGQSNTEAFL.

The chain is built from TRBV15 and TRBJ1-1; D possibly corresponds to TRBD1 (5 bases). Per germline, CDR1 LNHNV and CDR2 YYDKDF (reference sequence). Between the trimmed V and J ends, which lost 0 bases and 8 bases, there was a span of 10 bases. This CDR3 comprises 13 residues. CDR3 in DNA: TGTGCCACCAGCAGAGATCTTAGGGGCGAAGCTTTCTTT. Its protein is CATSRDLRGEAFF.

This clone was counted a few times. One end of the junction does not line up with germline, which may come from a read error. The chain employs TRBV6-5 and TRBJ2-3; TRBD2 might be the D (5 bases). There are 14 residues in the CDR3. Germline CDR1 MNHEY, CDR2 SVGAGI. The CDR3 protein is CASRPSPGTDTRYF. DNA of the CDR3: TGTGCCAGCAGACCTAGCCCAGGCACAGATACGCGGTATTTT.

Concerning this clone: Other DNA sequences within the sample encode an identical CDR3. The J gene is TRBJ1-5, the V gene TRBV6-1; TRBD1 might be the D (6 bases). The CDR3 length is 14 residues. Germline CDR1 is MNHNS and CDR2 is SASEGT. Deletions cut 1 base from V and 6 bases from J, with 10 bases between. The CDR3 DNA sequence: TGTGCCAGCAGTGAAGGGCAGGGGCGTCAGCCCCAGCATTTT. Translated: CASSEGQGRQPQHF.

In its sample, this clone was seen once. The V call is TRBV11-3, the J call TRBJ2-1, with a tentative D call TRBD2 (6 bases). Germline V gene sequence: CDR1 SGHNT, CDR2 YENEEA. V gave up 1 base and J gave up 6 bases, with 13 bases separating them. The CDR3 is 15 amino acids. DNA for the CDR3: TGTGCCAGCAGCTTAGGAACCCAGGGAGGCAATGAGCAGTTCTTC. It translates to CASSLGTQGGNEQFF.

This clone has a single count. The CDR3 DNA follows: TGTGCCAGCAGTACTCAGCCCATAGGGCTAGCAAGCACAGATACGCAGTATTTT. Its translation is CASSTQPIGLASTDTQYF. The V call is TRBV28, the J call TRBJ2-3, with a weak D call TRBD2 (5 bases). Germline V gives CDR1 MDHEN, CDR2 SYDVKM. CDR3 length: 18 residues. Trimming cost V 5 bases and J 0 bases, with 21 bases left between them.

The chain joins TRBV6-5 to TRBJ2-7; D is ambiguous. CDR3 size: 15 residues. In germline, CDR1 is MNHEY, CDR2 SVGAGI. Trimming removed 2 bases from V and 1 base from J, with 12 bases in between. The CDR3 DNA reads TGTGCCAGCAGTTACGATACGACAACATCCTACGAGCAGTACTTC. This codes for CASSYDTTTSYEQYF.

J is TRBJ1-4 and V is TRBV10-1, with D uncertain. The CDR3 consists of 15 residues. V was trimmed by 0 bases and J by 6 bases, leaving 11 bases between them. Germline CDR1 WNHNN, CDR2 SYGVQD (reference sequence). The CDR3 spells CASSESGREDEKLFF. The CDR3 coding sequence is TGCGCCAGCAGTGAGTCCGGCAGAGAGGATGAAAAACTGTTTTTT.

A word on this clone: Additional DNA sequences in this sample encode the identical CDR3. The chain is built from TRBV6-5 and TRBJ2-1; maybe TRBD2 (5 bases). Trimming stripped 0 bases from V and 7 bases from J, with 7 bases between. This CDR3 has 13 amino acids. Looked up from germline, CDR1 is MNHEY and CDR2 is SVGAGI. In nucleotides, the CDR3 is TGTGCCAGCAGTTACTCTCGGGGAAATGAGCAGTTCTTC. Translating gives CASSYSRGNEQFF.

The CDR3 reads CASSPDNGLAGGDEQFF. CDR3 in DNA: TGCGCCAGCAGCCCAGATAACGGGCTAGCGGGAGGCGATGAGCAGTTCTTC. The chain uses TRBV5-1 and TRBJ2-1; 11 nucleotides line up with TRBD2. The germline CDR1 and CDR2 sequences are SGHRS and YFSETQ. This CDR3 spans 17 amino acids. V shed 4 bases and J 8 bases; nucleotides not matched to a gene: 14. Full variable domain (remainder filled in from reference TRBV5-1 and TRBJ2-1): KAGVTQTPRYLIKTRGQQVTLSCSPISGHRSVSWYQQTPGQGLQFLFEYFSETQRNKGNFPGRFSGRQFSNSRSEMNVSTLELGDSALYLCASSPDNGLAGGDEQFFGPGTRLTVL.

This chain connects TRBV4-1 to TRBJ1-5, with D perhaps matching TRBD1 (5 bases). V was shortened by 2 bases and J by 9 bases, with 14 bases between the two germline ends. Per the germline V gene, CDR1 is MGHRA and CDR2 is YSYEKL. The CDR3 is 14 residues long. DNA for the CDR3: TGCGCCAGCAGCCAACAGGCCTCGCAGGGGCCCCAGCATTTT. It is translated as CASSQQASQGPQHF.

This clone was seen just once. The chain recombines TRBV9 with TRBJ2-3; D is possibly TRBD2 (5 bases). The germline V gene encodes CDR1 SGDLS and CDR2 YYNGEE. V lost 4 bases and J 0 bases, leaving 9 bases between the germline ends. This CDR3 region has 14 residues. Here the CDR3 DNA reads TGTGCCAGCAGCTTAGCGTCTAGCACAGATACGCAGTATTTT. It specifies CASSLASSTDTQYF.

The V and J genes are TRBV7-6 and TRBJ2-7; 11 bases agree with TRBD1. The CDR3 is made up of 14 amino acids. The germline CDR1 and CDR2 sequences are SGHVS and FNYEAQ. J lost 8 bases, V lost 4 bases, and 7 bases had no gene match. CDR3 DNA sequence: TGTGCCAGCAGCTCCGGGACAGGGGGGCGGAAGCAGTACTTC. Its translation: CASSSGTGGRKQYF.

V usage is TRBV27 and J usage is TRBJ2-3, with 8 bases matching TRBD2. The CDR3 totals 17 residues. The V segment lost 2 bases and the J segment 4 bases; nucleotides outside the gene matches: 11. The germline gives CDR1 MNHEY, CDR2 SMNVEV (reference sequence). CDR3 nucleotide sequence: TGTGCCAGCAGTTTAAATCCATGGCTAGCGGGCGCAGATACGCAGTATTTT. This translates into CASSLNPWLAGADTQYF.

The CDR3 region is CASSFDQGDEKLFF. CDR3 bases: TGTGCCAGCAGCTTTGACCAGGGGGATGAAAAACTGTTTTTT. The chain carries TRBV7-9 and TRBJ1-4; 7 nucleotides agree with TRBD1. The ends lost 3 bases at V and 6 bases at J; junction bases unmatched: 4. Germline V lookup: CDR1 SEHNR, CDR2 FQNEAQ (reference sequence). This CDR3 is built from 14 residues. The full variable domain, in which reference TRBV7-9 and TRBJ1-4 provide the parts outside the CDR3, is DTGVSQNPRHKITKRGQNVTFRCDPISEHNRLYWYRQTLGQGPEFLTYFQNEAQLEKSRLLSDRFSAERPKGSFSTLEIQRTEQGDSAMYLCASSFDQGDEKLFFGSGTQLSVL.

The V gene is TRBV4-1, the J gene TRBJ2-1; 10 bases match TRBD2. Germline V lookup: CDR1 MGHRA, CDR2 YSYEKL. This CDR3 is built from 17 residues. V shed 4 bases, J shed 6 bases, and the junction held 12 bases outside the gene matches. CDR3 nucleotide sequence: TGCGCCAGCAGCCGCGTCCTTCTAGCGGGAGACCGCAATGAGCAGTTCTTC. Translated, it gives CASSRVLLAGDRNEQFF.

V and J are TRBV30 and TRBJ1-2; no firm D call. V lost 0 bases to trimming and J lost 5 bases, with 7 bases between them. This CDR3 has 12 residues. The germline V gene encodes CDR1 GTSNPN and CDR2 SVGIG (reference sequence). This CDR3 reads CAWSVGPYGYTF. The CDR3 DNA reads TGTGCCTGGAGTGTTGGGCCGTATGGCTACACCTTC.